The next 30 T cell receptor beta chains were all read from a single sample in a study of identical twins. MiXCR, applied by TCRdb to the 5' RACE reads, yields one record per CDR3 protein. This sample has 700,000 or so distinct CDR3 sequences, with around 8.3% found just once. The same data also contributed to another study, on yellow fever vaccine responses in identical twins.

Input material: PBMCs. The receptor source for this set is a young woman in good health.

This clonotype was found a few times. The J gene is TRBJ2-6, the V gene TRBV5-1; D is perhaps TRBD1 or TRBD2 (5 bases each). The CDR3 loop spans 16 amino acids. Trimming shortened V by 0 bases and J by 0 bases, and 7 bases separated the two germline ends. The germline V gene has CDR1 SGHRS and CDR2 YFSETQ. The CDR3: CASSLGGTSGANVLTF. CDR3 coding DNA: TGCGCCAGCAGCTTGGGAGGGACCTCTGGGGCCAACGTCCTGACTTTC.

This clonotype showed up just a few times. One end of the junction does not line up with germline, which may come from a read error. The chain combines TRBV7-2 with TRBJ2-7, with D maybe TRBD1 (6 bases). This CDR3 has 14 residues. Germline V gene sequence: CDR1 SGHTA, CDR2 FQGNSA. The CDR3 loop is CASSLTRGSHEQYF. In DNA form, the CDR3 reads TGTGCCAGCAGCTTGACCAGGGGCTCCCACGAGCAGTACTTC. Supplemented by reference TRBV7-2 and TRBJ2-7, the full variable domain reads GAGVSQSPSNKVTEKGKDVELRCDPISGHTALYWYRQSLGQGLEFLIYFQGNSAPDKSGLPSDRFSAERTGGSVSTLTIQRTQQEDSAVYLCASSLTRGSHEQYFGPGTRLTVT.

This clonotype appeared many times. CDR3 sequence reads: CASRDGDSYEQYF. In nucleotides, the CDR3 is TGTGCCAGCCGGGACGGTGACTCCTACGAGCAGTACTTC. V and J are TRBV7-9 and TRBJ2-7; D tentatively reads TRBD1 or TRBD2 (5 bases each). The V end lost 8 bases, the J end lost 0 bases, and 11 bases lay between the germline ends. The CDR3 sequence is 13 residues long. The germline gives CDR1 SEHNR, CDR2 FQNEAQ (reference sequence).

In its sample, this clonotype was seen many times. The CDR3 nucleotides are TGTGCCAGCAGATCCCACAGGGAAGATACGCAGTATTTT. This translates into CASRSHREDTQYF. This rearrangement joins TRBV12-3 or TRBV12-4 to TRBJ2-3; weak D call: TRBD1 (6 bases). Trimming cost V 6 bases and J 5 bases, with 12 bases left between them. The CDR3 length is 13 residues.

The CDR3, as DNA: TGTGCCAGCAGCCCTGGAAGAGGGACAGAGCAGTTCTTC. Translation gives CASSPGRGTEQFF. The chain has TRBV7-9 and TRBJ2-1; TRBD1 is a possible D gene (6 bases). The CDR3 runs to 13 residues. Germline lookup yields CDR1 SEHNR and CDR2 FQNEAQ (reference sequence). V was clipped by 5 bases and J by 10 bases, with 15 bases between them.

The V and J genes are TRBV7-2 and TRBJ2-7; 8 bases align to TRBD2. CDR1 SGHTA and CDR2 FQGNSA come from the germline V gene. The CDR3 runs to 16 residues. Germline trimming cut 5 bases from V and 5 bases from J; bases unmatched to any gene: 14. The CDR3, as DNA: TGTGCCAGCAGCCACCTAAGCGGGAGTTTTTCCCACGAGCAGTACTTC. Amino acid sequence: CASSHLSGSFSHEQYF.

V is TRBV10-3 and J is TRBJ2-5; TRBD2 might be the D (6 bases). This CDR3 has 14 residues. Germline V gene lookup returns CDR1 ENHRY and CDR2 SYGVKD. Trimming removed 1 base from V and 2 bases from J, with 8 bases in between. The CDR3 region is CAISEFGLQETQYF. As DNA, the CDR3 is TGTGCCATCAGTGAGTTCGGACTACAAGAGACCCAGTACTTC.

This chain connects TRBV24-1 to TRBJ2-2; the D gene is possibly TRBD1 (5 bases). The CDR3 has 15 residues. From germline, CDR1 is KGHDR and CDR2 SFDVKD. The V and J ends lost 5 bases and 0 bases respectively, with 9 bases between them. As DNA, the CDR3 is TGTGCCACCAGTGCCCGGACACCGAACACCGGGGAGCTGTTTTTT. This translates into CATSARTPNTGELFF.

This clonotype was observed many times. The chain is built from TRBV12-3 or TRBV12-4 and TRBJ2-7, with D perhaps matching TRBD1 or TRBD2 (5 bases each). The CDR3 loop spans 14 amino acids. Trimming stripped 7 bases from V and 3 bases from J, with 16 bases between. CDR3 DNA sequence: TGTGCCAGCACCCCGGGGCAGGGAAACTACGAGCAGTACTTC. Amino acids: CASTPGQGNYEQYF.

This clonotype was counted a few times. The V and J genes are TRBV11-2 and TRBJ2-2, with unresolved D. The ends were cut back, 4 bases at V and 2 bases at J, with 20 bases in the middle. This CDR3 is built from 18 residues. The germline V gene encodes CDR1 SGHAT and CDR2 FQNNGV. This chain's CDR3 is CASSSPSLSRSNTGELFF. The CDR3 coding sequence is TGTGCCAGCAGCTCACCCAGCCTTAGCCGGTCAAACACCGGGGAGCTGTTTTTT.

This clonotype was found a few times. This chain uses TRBV7-2 with TRBJ2-7; 12 bases agree with TRBD1. J was trimmed by 7 bases and V by 1 base; bases with no gene match: 5. The CDR3 extends over 15 amino acids. The germline V gene encodes CDR1 SGHTA and CDR2 FQGNSA. In DNA, the CDR3 is TGTGCCAGCAGCTTAGTTGGGACAGGGGGCCGAGAGCAGTACTTC. Encoded protein: CASSLVGTGGREQYF.

The genes are TRBV4-3 and TRBJ2-5, with D uncertain. Germline-derived CDR1 and CDR2 are LGHNA and YSLEER. Trimming took 0 bases from V and 2 from J, leaving 7 bases between them. This CDR3 is built from 14 residues. CDR3 protein: CASSQDTWQETQYF. CDR3 DNA sequence: TGCGCCAGCAGCCAAGATACCTGGCAAGAGACCCAGTACTTC.

In its sample, this clonotype was seen a few times. The gene calls are TRBV27 and TRBJ1-1; D unclear. CDR3 size: 14 residues. Germline loops: CDR1 MNHEY, CDR2 SMNVEV (reference sequence). Trimming took 3 bases from V and 2 from J, leaving 10 bases between them. CDR3 loop: CASSLYGTNTEAFF. The CDR3 DNA sequence: TGTGCCAGCAGTTTGTACGGAACCAACACTGAAGCTTTCTTT.

This clonotype has ten or more counts. The chain recombines TRBV12-3 or TRBV12-4 with TRBJ2-1; D tentatively fits TRBD1 or TRBD2 (5 bases each). The CDR3 is 14 residues long. V lost 3 bases and J lost 6, with 12 bases in between. CDR3 sequence: CASSFRDHLNEQFF. The CDR3 coding sequence is TGTGCCAGCAGTTTCCGGGACCACCTCAATGAGCAGTTCTTC.

The chain has TRBV5-1 and TRBJ1-1; tentatively, D is TRBD1 (5 bases). V was shortened by 2 bases and J by 4 bases, with 12 bases between the two germline ends. This CDR3 is 14 amino acids long. Germline V lookup: CDR1 SGHRS, CDR2 YFSETQ. DNA of the CDR3: TGCGCCAGCAGCTTAACAGGACATAGCACTGAAGCTTTCTTT. This encodes CASSLTGHSTEAFF.

This clonotype occurred many times. The chain is built from TRBV2 and TRBJ2-7; weak D call: TRBD2 (5 bases). CDR3 length: 12 amino acids. V gave up 8 bases and J gave up 2 bases, with 10 bases separating them. Per germline, CDR1 SNHLY and CDR2 FYNNEI. The CDR3 DNA reads as TGTGCCAGCCAGAGGGTTCCCTACGAGCAGTACTTC. It codes for CASQRVPYEQYF.

This clonotype was seen a few times. V is TRBV28 and J is TRBJ1-4, with 7 positions matching TRBD1. The CDR3 contains 13 residues. V lost 6 bases to trimming and J lost 11 bases; unmatched junction nucleotides: 9. CDR1 and CDR2 (germline): MDHEN, SYDVKM. The CDR3 loop is CASRTGQVEKLFF. The CDR3, as DNA: TGTGCCAGCAGGACAGGACAGGTAGAGAAACTGTTTTTT.

This clonotype was found many times. The CDR3 sequence: CASSSGYYNEQFF. In DNA form, the CDR3 reads TGTGCCAGCAGCTCTGGATATTACAATGAGCAGTTCTTC. The chain has TRBV7-9 and TRBJ2-1; D remains ambiguous. Deletions cut 4 bases from V and 4 bases from J, with 8 bases between. The CDR3 contains 13 residues. Germline V gives CDR1 SEHNR, CDR2 FQNEAQ (reference sequence).

In this sample, this clonotype turned up many times. V and J are TRBV12-3 or TRBV12-4 and TRBJ2-1; no clear D gene. The V and J ends lost 7 bases and 0 bases respectively, with 13 bases between them. This CDR3 is built from 15 residues. CDR3 nucleotide sequence: TGTGCCAGCACCCCGGGCGGAGTCTCCTACAATGAGCAGTTCTTC. Translating gives CASTPGGVSYNEQFF.

The CDR3 is CASTIAGLNTGELFF. CDR3 nucleotides: TGTGCCAGCACCATAGCGGGACTGAACACCGGGGAGCTGTTTTTT. This chain connects TRBV7-9 to TRBJ2-2, with 8 bases that match TRBD2. The trim removed 7 bases at V and 1 base at J, leaving 5 bases unmatched. CDR1 is SEHNR, CDR2 FQNEAQ, per germline (reference sequence). CDR3 length equals 15 residues.

The table lists this clonotype with a few counts. The V and J genes are TRBV20-1 and TRBJ2-3; TRBD2 matches at 7 bases. The length of the CDR3 is 17 residues. The V gene's germline CDR1 is DFQATT and CDR2 SNEGSKA (reference sequence). Trimming at V came to 0 bases and at J to 0 bases, leaving 9 bases not matched to a gene. CDR3 in DNA: TGCAGTGCTAGAGATTCTTTTAGCGGGCTCAGCACAGATACGCAGTATTTT. Translating it yields CSARDSFSGLSTDTQYF.

This sequence joins TRBV6-5 and TRBJ2-6; no clear D. The V gene's germline CDR1 is MNHEY and CDR2 SVGAGI. The germline V and J ends were trimmed by 1 base and 1 base, with 11 bases remaining between them. The CDR3 covers 17 residues. The CDR3 is CASSYFYTASGANVLTF. CDR3 DNA sequence: TGTGCCAGCAGTTACTTTTACACAGCTTCTGGGGCCAACGTCCTGACTTTC.

This rearrangement joins TRBV6-5 to TRBJ2-2; D possibly matches TRBD1 or TRBD2 (6 bases each). Germline V CDR1 and CDR2: MNHEY, SVGAGI. Trimming pared 4 bases from V and 1 base from J, leaving 19 bases between. The length of the CDR3 is 18 residues. Written as DNA, the CDR3 is TGTGCCAGCAGTTCGGGCCTCGTGGGGGGCGGGAACACCGGGGAGCTGTTTTTT. It yields the protein CASSSGLVGGGNTGELFF.

This clonotype was seen only a few times. V usage is TRBV7-3 and J usage is TRBJ2-2; 12 nucleotides line up with TRBD2. This CDR3 is 15 amino acids long. The germline V gene encodes CDR1 SGHTA and CDR2 FQGTGA. Germline trimming cut 7 bases from V and 6 bases from J; bases unmatched to any gene: 6. The CDR3, as DNA: TGTGCCAGCACCAGACTAGCGGGGGTCCCCGGGGAGCTGTTTTTT. This gives the protein CASTRLAGVPGELFF.

This rearrangement joins TRBV4-1 to TRBJ1-1, with TRBD1 identical over 7 bases. Germline V gene sequence: CDR1 MGHRA, CDR2 YSYEKL. CDR3 size: 16 residues. J was trimmed by 5 bases and V by 1 base; bases with no gene match: 10. DNA of the CDR3: TGCGCCAGCAGCCAAGTTTTGGGCAGGGGGGGGACTGAAGCTTTCTTT. Its protein is CASSQVLGRGGTEAFF.

The rearrangement uses TRBV4-3 and TRBJ2-3, with unresolved D. CDR3 length: 15 residues. Per the germline V gene, CDR1 is LGHNA and CDR2 is YSLEER. Trimming left V 0 bases short and J 1 base short, with 8 bases between. The CDR3 DNA follows: TGCGCCAGCAGCCAAGAATCCAGCGGCACAGATACGCAGTATTTT. It translates to CASSQESSGTDTQYF.

Comment on this clonotype: An end of the junction does not agree with germline; a read error may underlie this. The rearrangement links TRBV3-1 to TRBJ2-1; 13 nucleotides line up with TRBD2. This CDR3 has 15 residues. The germline CDR1 and CDR2 sequences are LGHDT and YNNKEL (reference sequence). The CDR3 nucleotides read TGTGCCTGCAGCCAAGCACTAGCGGGAGGGGGTGAGCAGTTCTTC. This translates into CACSQALAGGGEQFF.

The table lists this clonotype with many counts. The chain employs TRBV29-1 and TRBJ2-7, with 11 bases identical to TRBD1. J gave up 6 bases and V 7 bases, and 11 bases lay outside the gene matches. This CDR3 spans 14 amino acids. Germline V gene lookup returns CDR1 SQVTM and CDR2 ANQGSEA. The CDR3 DNA sequence: TGCAGCGCAGTTGGGACAGGGGGAGCGTTCGAGCAGTACTTC. Translated: CSAVGTGGAFEQYF.

The chain is built from TRBV3-1 and TRBJ2-7, with 7 bases fitting TRBD2. V shed 6 bases, J shed 9 bases, and the junction held 8 bases outside the gene matches. The CDR3 has 12 residues. CDR1 is LGHDT and CDR2 is YNNKEL in the germline V gene (reference sequence). CDR3 nucleotide sequence: TGTGCCAGCAGTCCTGGGACTACGGCGCAGTACTTC. This codes for CASSPGTTAQYF.

At least ten counts were recorded for this clonotype. V usage is TRBV10-3 and J usage is TRBJ2-1; 13 bases match TRBD2. Germline CDR1 ENHRY, CDR2 SYGVKD. Germline trimming cut 8 bases from V and 6 bases from J; bases unmatched to any gene: 10. This CDR3 comprises 16 residues. The CDR3 sequence: CAIRPPGLAGANEQFF. DNA for the CDR3: TGTGCCATCCGGCCCCCCGGACTAGCGGGAGCCAATGAGCAGTTCTTC.